The clone carrying this T cell receptor (beta chain) was detected only once. Authors' methods: Researchers report that nucleated cell counts were estimated from reference gene primer amplification. The assay was immunoSEQ multiplex PCR, and TCRdb's table has in-frame clones only and misses some. From that table come the V and J calls and clone size; the DNA was used to work out D and trimming. The profile shows around 250,000 clones, around 84% of them singletons. Deletions cut 3 bases from V and 2 bases from J, with 8 bases between. This CDR3 has 13 residues. The sample belongs to a study of blood T cell repertoires in COVID-19. Across the study: Material from acute and convalescent COVID-19 was sourced from the United States, Italy and Spain. The cDNA or gDNA used as material had been derived from T cells, B-cell-depleted T cells, or PBMCs.

The chain employs TRBV12-3 or TRBV12-4 and TRBJ2-7; no reliable D call. This clonotype originated in a woman in her 70s with active or convalescent COVID-19. The specimen was peripheral blood. The CDR3: CASSLQSPYEQYF. The CDR3, as DNA: TGTGCCAGCAGTTTGCAGTCCCCCTACGAGCAGTACTTC.